This T cell receptor (beta chain) appears in the sequencing data of a study of early T cells in non-severe SARS-CoV-2 infection. Looking at the study overall: Unpaired chains resulted from sequencing bulk RNA of unsorted whole blood.

CDR1 is DFQATT, CDR2 SNEGSKA, per germline (reference sequence). Between the trimmed V and J ends, which lost 1 base and 1 base, there was a span of 7 bases. The CDR3 covers 14 residues. Individual cDNA molecules received unique molecular identifiers during library preparation. TCRdb called the 5' RACE reads again in MiXCR, with one record for every CDR3 protein. The sample contains 70,000 to 95,000 distinct CDR3 sequences, roughly a sixth of which appear only once. Specimen: whole blood. This clonotype was obtained from an adult who was a healthcare worker with PCR-confirmed SARS-CoV-2 infection or an uninfected control (not recorded which). The chain carries TRBV20-1 and TRBJ2-2; no definite D call. The chain's CDR3 is CSARAKLNTGELFF. The CDR3 bases are TGCAGTGCTAGAGCGAAACTGAACACCGGGGAGCTGTTTTTT.